The T cell receptor (beta chain) described here comes from a study of T cell repertoires in cytomegalovirus infection. The wider study: Public TCR beta signatures marked donors with CMV infection and the matching HLA.

In its sample, this clonotype was seen a few times. Its antigen is not known. TCRdb itself ran the reads through MiXCR, one entry per CDR3 protein. This sample has around 81,000 distinct CDR3 sequences, with 35% to 45% found just once. Germline V lookup: CDR1 LGHNA, CDR2 YNFKEQ. V gave up 0 bases and J gave up 5 bases, with 11 bases separating them. This CDR3 comprises 15 residues. Sequenced here: CD8+ T cells from cultured PBMCs, sampled from culture after CMV antigen stimulation. This chain connects TRBV4-2 to TRBJ2-1, with a weak D call TRBD2 (5 bases). This clonotype originated in a human donor in good health (CMV status not recorded). Some clones in this sample may be carry-over from other donors' samples. CDR3 DNA sequence: TGTGCCAGCAGCCAAGATCACGTGGGAGACAATGAGCAGTTCTTC. Translated: CASSQDHVGDNEQFF.